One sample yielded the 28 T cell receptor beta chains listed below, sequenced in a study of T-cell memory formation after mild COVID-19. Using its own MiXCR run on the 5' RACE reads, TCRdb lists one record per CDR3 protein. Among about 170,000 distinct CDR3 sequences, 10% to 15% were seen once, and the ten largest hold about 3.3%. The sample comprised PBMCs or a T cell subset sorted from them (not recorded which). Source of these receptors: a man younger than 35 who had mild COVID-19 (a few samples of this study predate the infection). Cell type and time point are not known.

CDR3 nucleotides: TGTGCCAGCAGCTTAGGGGGGCGGGGGAATCAGCCCCAGCATTTT. Encoded protein: CASSLGGRGNQPQHF. This chain links TRBV7-3 with TRBJ1-5; tentatively, D is TRBD1 (6 bases). Germline CDR1 and CDR2: SGHTA and FQGTGA. The germline V and J ends were trimmed by 2 bases and 4 bases, with 12 bases remaining between them. The CDR3 length is 15 residues.

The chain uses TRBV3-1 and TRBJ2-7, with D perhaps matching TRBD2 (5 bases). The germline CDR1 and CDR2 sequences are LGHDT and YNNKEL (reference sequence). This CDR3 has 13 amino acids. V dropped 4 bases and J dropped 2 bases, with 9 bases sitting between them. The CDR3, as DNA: TGTGCCAGCAGCCGGCGAGGGACCTACGAGCAGTACTTC. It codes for CASSRRGTYEQYF.

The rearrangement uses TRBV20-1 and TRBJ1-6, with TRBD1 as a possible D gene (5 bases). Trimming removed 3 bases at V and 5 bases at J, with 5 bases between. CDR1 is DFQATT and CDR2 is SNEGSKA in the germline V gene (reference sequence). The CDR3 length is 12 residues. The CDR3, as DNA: TGCAGTGCTAGGGGGGATAATTCACCCCTCCACTTT. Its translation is CSARGDNSPLHF.

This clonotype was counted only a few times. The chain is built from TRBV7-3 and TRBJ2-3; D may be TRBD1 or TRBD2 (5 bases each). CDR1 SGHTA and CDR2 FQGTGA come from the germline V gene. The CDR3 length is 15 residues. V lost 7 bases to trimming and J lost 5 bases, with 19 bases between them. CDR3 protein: CASTQSGTVGDTQYF. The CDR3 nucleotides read TGTGCCAGCACCCAATCCGGGACGGTGGGAGATACGCAGTATTTT.

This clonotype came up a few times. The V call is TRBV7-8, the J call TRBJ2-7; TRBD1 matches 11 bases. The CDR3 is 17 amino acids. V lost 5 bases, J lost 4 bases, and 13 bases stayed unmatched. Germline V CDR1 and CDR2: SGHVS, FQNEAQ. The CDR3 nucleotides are TGTGCCAGCAGCCCCTGGGGGACAGGGGGGGGATATTACGAGCAGTACTTC. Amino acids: CASSPWGTGGGYYEQYF.

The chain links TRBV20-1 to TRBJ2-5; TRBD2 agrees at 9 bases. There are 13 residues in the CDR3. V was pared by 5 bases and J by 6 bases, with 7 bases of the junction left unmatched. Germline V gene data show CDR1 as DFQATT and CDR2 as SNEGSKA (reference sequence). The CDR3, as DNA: TGCAGTGCTCGCGGGACTAGCTCCCAGACCCAGTACTTC. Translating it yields CSARGTSSQTQYF.

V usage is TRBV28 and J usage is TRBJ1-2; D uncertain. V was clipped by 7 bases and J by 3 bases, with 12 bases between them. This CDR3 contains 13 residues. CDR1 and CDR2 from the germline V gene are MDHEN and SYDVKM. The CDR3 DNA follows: TGTGCCAGCACGTCTGCACTCGACTATGGCTACACCTTC. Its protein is CASTSALDYGYTF.

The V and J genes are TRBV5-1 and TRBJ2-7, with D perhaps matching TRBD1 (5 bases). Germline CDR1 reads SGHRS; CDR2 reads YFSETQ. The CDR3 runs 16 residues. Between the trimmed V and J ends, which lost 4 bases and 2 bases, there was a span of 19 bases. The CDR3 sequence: CASSRWGAGTPYEQYV. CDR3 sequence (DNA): TGCGCCAGCAGCCGATGGGGCGCAGGCACCCCCTACGAGCAGTACGTC.

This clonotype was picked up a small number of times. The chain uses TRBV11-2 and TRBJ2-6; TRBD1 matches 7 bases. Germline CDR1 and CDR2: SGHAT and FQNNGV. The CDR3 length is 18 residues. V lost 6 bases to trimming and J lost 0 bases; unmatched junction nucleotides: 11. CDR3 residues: CASRSLTGTPSGANVLTF. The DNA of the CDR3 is TGTGCCAGCAGATCACTGACAGGGACCCCCTCTGGGGCCAACGTCCTGACTTTC.

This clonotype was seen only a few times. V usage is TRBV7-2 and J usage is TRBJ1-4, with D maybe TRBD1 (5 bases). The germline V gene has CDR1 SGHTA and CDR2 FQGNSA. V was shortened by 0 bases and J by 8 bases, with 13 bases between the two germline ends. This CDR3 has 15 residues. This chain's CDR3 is CASSLAGQRGEKLFF. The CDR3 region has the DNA TGTGCCAGCAGCTTAGCGGGGCAACGGGGGGAAAAACTGTTTTTT.

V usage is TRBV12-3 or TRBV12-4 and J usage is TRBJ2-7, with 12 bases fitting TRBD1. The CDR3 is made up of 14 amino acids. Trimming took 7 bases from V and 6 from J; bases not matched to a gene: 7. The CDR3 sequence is CASTKGQGAREQYV. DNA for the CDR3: TGTGCCAGCACCAAGGGACAGGGGGCACGCGAGCAGTACGTC.

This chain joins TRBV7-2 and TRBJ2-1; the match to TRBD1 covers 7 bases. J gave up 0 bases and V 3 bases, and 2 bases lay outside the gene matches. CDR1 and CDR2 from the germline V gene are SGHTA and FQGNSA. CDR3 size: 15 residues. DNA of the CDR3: TGTGCCAGCAGCTTCGACAGGGCCTCCTACAATGAGCAGTTCTTC. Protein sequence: CASSFDRASYNEQFF.

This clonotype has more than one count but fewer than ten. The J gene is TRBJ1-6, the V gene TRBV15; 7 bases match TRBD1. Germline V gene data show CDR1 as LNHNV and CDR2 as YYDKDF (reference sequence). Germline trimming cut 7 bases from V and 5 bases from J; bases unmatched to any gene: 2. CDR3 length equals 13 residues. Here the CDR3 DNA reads TGTGCCACCAAGGGACAGCATAATTCACCCCTCCACTTT. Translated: CATKGQHNSPLHF. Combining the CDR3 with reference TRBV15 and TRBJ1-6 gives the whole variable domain DAMVIQNPRYQVTQFGKPVTLSCSQTLNHNVMYWYQQKSSQAPKLLFHYYDKDFNNEADTPDNFQSRRPNTSFCFLDIRSPGLGDTAMYLCATKGQHNSPLHFGNGTRLTVT.

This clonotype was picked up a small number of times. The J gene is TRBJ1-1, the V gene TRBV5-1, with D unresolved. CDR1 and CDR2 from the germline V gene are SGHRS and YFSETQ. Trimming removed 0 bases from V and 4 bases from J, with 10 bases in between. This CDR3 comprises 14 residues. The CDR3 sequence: CASSLDVRSTEAFF. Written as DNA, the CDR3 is TGCGCCAGCAGCTTGGATGTTAGGAGCACTGAAGCTTTCTTT. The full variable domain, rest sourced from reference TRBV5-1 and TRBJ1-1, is KAGVTQTPRYLIKTRGQQVTLSCSPISGHRSVSWYQQTPGQGLQFLFEYFSETQRNKGNFPGRFSGRQFSNSRSEMNVSTLELGDSALYLCASSLDVRSTEAFFGQGTRLTVV.

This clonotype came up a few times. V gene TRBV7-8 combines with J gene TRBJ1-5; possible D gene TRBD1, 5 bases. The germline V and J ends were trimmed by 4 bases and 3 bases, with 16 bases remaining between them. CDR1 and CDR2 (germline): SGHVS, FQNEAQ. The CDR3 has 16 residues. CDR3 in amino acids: CASSSQPGPVNQPQHF. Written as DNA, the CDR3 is TGTGCCAGCAGCTCGCAGCCGGGACCGGTCAATCAGCCCCAGCATTTT.

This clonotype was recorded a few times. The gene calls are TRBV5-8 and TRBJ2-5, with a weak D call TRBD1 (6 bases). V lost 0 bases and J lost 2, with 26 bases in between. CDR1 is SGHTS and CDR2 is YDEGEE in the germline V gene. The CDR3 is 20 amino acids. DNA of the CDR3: TGTGCCAGCAGCTTGGCCCCCCAGGGGATTTTTAGGAGGCCTCAAGAGACCCAGTACTTC. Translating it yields CASSLAPQGIFRRPQETQYF. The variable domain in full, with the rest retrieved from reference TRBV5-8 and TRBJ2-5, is EAGVTQSPTHLIKTRGQQATLRCSPISGHTSVYWYQQALGLGLQFLLWYDEGEERNRGNFPPRFSGRQFPNYSSELNVNALELEDSALYLCASSLAPQGIFRRPQETQYFGPGTRLLVL.

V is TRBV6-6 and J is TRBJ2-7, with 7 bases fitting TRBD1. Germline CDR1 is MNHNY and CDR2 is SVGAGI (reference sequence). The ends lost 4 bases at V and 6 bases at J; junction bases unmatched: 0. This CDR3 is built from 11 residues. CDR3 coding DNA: TGTGCCAGCAGTTCAGGGGGCGAGCAGTACGTC. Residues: CASSSGGEQYV.

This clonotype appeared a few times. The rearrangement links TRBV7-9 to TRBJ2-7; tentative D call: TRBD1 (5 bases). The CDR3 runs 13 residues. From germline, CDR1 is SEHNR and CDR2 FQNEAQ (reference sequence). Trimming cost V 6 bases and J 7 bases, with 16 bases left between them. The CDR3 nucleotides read TGTGCCAGCAGAAATAAGGGGCATGAAGAGCAGTACGTC. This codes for CASRNKGHEEQYV.

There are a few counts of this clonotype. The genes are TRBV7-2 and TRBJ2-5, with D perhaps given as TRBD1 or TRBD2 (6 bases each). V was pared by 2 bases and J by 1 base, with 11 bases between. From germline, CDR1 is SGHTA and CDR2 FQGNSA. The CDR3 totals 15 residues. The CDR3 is CASSLMGGPQETQYF. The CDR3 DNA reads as TGTGCCAGCAGCTTAATGGGGGGCCCCCAAGAGACCCAGTACTTC.

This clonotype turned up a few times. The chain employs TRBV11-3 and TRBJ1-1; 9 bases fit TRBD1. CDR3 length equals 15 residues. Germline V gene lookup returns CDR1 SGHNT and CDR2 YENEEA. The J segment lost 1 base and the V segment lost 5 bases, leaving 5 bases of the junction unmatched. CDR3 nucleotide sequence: TGTGCCAGCAGCCTGTCGGGACAGGGGAACACTGAAGCTTTCTTT. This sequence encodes CASSLSGQGNTEAFF.

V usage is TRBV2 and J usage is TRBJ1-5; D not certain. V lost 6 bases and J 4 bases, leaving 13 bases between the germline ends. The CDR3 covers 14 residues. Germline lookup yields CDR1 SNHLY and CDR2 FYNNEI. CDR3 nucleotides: TGTGCCAGCAGGCAGGACGGGCGGAATCAGCCCCAGCATTTT. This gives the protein CASRQDGRNQPQHF.

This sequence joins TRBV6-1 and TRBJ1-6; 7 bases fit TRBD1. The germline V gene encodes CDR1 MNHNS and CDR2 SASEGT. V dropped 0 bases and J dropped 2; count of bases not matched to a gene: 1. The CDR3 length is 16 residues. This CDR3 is CASSEAGGTYNSPLHF. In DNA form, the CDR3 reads TGTGCCAGCAGTGAAGCAGGGGGCACCTATAATTCACCCCTCCACTTT.

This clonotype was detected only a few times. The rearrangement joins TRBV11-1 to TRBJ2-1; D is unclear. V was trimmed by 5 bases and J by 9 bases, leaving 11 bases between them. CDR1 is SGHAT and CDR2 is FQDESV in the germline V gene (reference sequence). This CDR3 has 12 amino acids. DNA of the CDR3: TGTGCCAGCAGCATTCGGGTTGGTGAGCAGTTCTTC. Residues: CASSIRVGEQFF.

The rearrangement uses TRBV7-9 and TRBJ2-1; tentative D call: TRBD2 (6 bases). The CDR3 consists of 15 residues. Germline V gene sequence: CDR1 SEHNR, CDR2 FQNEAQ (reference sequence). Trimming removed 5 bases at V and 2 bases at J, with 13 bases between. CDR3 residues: CASSAAGTAYNEQFF. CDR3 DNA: TGTGCCAGCAGCGCGGCGGGGACCGCCTACAATGAGCAGTTCTTC.

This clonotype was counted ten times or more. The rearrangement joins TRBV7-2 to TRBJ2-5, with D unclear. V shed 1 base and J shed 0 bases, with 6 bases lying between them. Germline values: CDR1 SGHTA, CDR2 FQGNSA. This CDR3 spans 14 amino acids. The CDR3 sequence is CASSLGRYQETQYF. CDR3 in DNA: TGTGCCAGCAGCTTAGGCCGGTACCAAGAGACCCAGTACTTC.

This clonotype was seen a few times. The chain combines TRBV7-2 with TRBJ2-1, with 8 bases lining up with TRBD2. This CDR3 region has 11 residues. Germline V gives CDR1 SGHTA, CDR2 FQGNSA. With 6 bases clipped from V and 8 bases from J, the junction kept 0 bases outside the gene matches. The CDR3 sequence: CASRTSDEQFF. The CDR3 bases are TGTGCCAGCAGGACTAGCGATGAGCAGTTCTTC.

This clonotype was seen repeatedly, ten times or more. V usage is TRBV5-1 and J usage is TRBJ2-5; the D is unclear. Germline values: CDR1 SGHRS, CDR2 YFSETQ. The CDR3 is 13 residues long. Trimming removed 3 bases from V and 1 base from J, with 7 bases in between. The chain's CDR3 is CASSSRTQETQYF. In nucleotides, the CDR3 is TGCGCCAGCAGCTCTCGGACCCAAGAGACCCAGTACTTC.

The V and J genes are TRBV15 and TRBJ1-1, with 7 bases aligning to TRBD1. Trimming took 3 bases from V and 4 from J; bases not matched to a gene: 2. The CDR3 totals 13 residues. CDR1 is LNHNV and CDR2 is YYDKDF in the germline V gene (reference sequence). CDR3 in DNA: TGTGCCACCAGCAGTACAGGGGCCACTGAAGCTTTCTTT. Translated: CATSSTGATEAFF. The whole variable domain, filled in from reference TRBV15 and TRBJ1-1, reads DAMVIQNPRYQVTQFGKPVTLSCSQTLNHNVMYWYQQKSSQAPKLLFHYYDKDFNNEADTPDNFQSRRPNTSFCFLDIRSPGLGDTAMYLCATSSTGATEAFFGQGTRLTVV.